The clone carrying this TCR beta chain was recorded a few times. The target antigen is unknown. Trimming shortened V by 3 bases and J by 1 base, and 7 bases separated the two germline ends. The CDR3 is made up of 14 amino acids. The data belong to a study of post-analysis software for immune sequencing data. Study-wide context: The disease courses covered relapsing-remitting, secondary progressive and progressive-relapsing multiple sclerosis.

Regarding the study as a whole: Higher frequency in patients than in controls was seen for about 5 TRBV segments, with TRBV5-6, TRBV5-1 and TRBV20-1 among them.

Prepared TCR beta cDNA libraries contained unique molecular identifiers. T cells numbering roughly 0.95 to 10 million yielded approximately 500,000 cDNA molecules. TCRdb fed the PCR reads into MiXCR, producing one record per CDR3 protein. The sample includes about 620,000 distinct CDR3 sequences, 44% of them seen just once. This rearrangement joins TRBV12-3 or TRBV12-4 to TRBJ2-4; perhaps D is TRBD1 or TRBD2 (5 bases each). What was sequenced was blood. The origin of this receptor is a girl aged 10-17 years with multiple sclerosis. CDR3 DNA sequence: TGTGCCAGCAGTTTCGGGGCGGCCAAAAACATTCAGTACTTC. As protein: CASSFGAAKNIQYF.